The present TCR beta chain was sequenced within a study of cytomegalovirus exposure and HLA in healthy donors. Study results and limitations: Usually a TCR sequence was rare, but some public TCRs were found in many donors.

Here immunoSEQ multiplex PCR was the method, and the copy in TCRdb shows in-frame clones only, minus some. The sample consists of 67,000 or so clones, about 94% of them appearing once. This clone was seen only once. No antigen is known for it. Germline V gives CDR1 SQVTM, CDR2 ANQGSEA. The ends were cut back, 6 bases at V and 5 bases at J, with 14 bases in the middle. The CDR3 is 13 residues long. From the 120-subject validation cohort, which was separate from the roughly 680-subject first cohort, the donors were drawn. The V and J genes are TRBV29-1 and TRBJ2-1, with a possible D match to TRBD1 (5 bases). This receptor was taken from a man younger than 30 in good health and CMV-seropositive. Sequencing was carried out using PBMCs. The CDR3 sequence is CSVAGRQNNEQFF. The CDR3 nucleotides read TGCAGCGTGGCAGGGCGACAGAACAATGAGCAGTTCTTC.